Listed here are 28 T cell receptor beta chains from one sample, sequenced in a study of shared clonotypes between healthy human individuals. Assay: immunoSEQ multiplex PCR; the TCRdb copy retains only in-frame clones and omits some. The sample yields nearly 2 million clones, about 95% seen once. Terminally differentiated effector memory CD45RA+ cells were excluded from the naive CD8 cells, which were CD45RO-negative and positively selected for CCR7. The source material was naive CD8+ T cells sorted from blood. These receptor sequences come from a man younger than 30 in good health.

Comment on this clone: Other DNA sequences of this sample code for an identical CDR3. This chain connects TRBV6-5 to TRBJ2-7; perhaps TRBD2 as D (5 bases). The V gene lost 3 bases and the J gene lost 2 bases, with 11 bases spanning the gap. The germline V gene encodes CDR1 MNHEY and CDR2 SVGAGI. CDR3 length: 14 amino acids. The CDR3 DNA is TGTGCCAGCAGTTATGGGGAGAGAGCCTACGAGCAGTACTTC. Translation gives CASSYGERAYEQYF.

V is TRBV5-6 and J is TRBJ2-5, with a possible D match to TRBD1 (5 bases). Germline values: CDR1 SGHDT, CDR2 YYEEEE. V was pared by 6 bases and J by 2 bases, with 11 bases between. The CDR3 is made up of 13 amino acids. CDR3 in DNA: TGTGCCAGCAACGACAGAAATCAAGAGACCCAGTACTTC. This sequence encodes CASNDRNQETQYF.

Notes on this clone: Other DNA sequences from this sample encode an identical CDR3 as well. The chain is built from TRBV6-5 and TRBJ1-1, with TRBD1 as a possible D gene (6 bases). CDR1 is MNHEY, CDR2 SVGAGI, per germline. CDR3 length equals 14 residues. V lost 2 bases and J 2 bases, leaving 9 bases between the germline ends. The CDR3 DNA follows: TGTGCCAGCAGTTACGGGGGGCTAAACACTGAAGCTTTCTTT. Protein: CASSYGGLNTEAFF.

The V call is TRBV29-1, the J call TRBJ2-2, with TRBD2 matching 7 bases. The germline V gene encodes CDR1 SQVTM and CDR2 ANQGSEA. There are 14 residues in the CDR3. The trim removed 8 bases at V and 5 bases at J, leaving 11 bases unmatched. CDR3 residues: CSPGWEGITGELFF. The CDR3, as DNA: TGCAGCCCGGGGTGGGAGGGTATAACCGGGGAGCTGTTTTTT.

This clone was found once. This chain links TRBV28 with TRBJ2-5, with D hard to call. CDR1 and CDR2 from the germline V gene are MDHEN and SYDVKM. Trimming removed 5 bases at V and 2 bases at J, with 9 bases between. The length of the CDR3 is 13 residues. The CDR3 sequence is CASSAVDQETQYF. CDR3 DNA: TGTGCCAGCAGTGCTGTGGATCAAGAGACCCAGTACTTC.

The gene calls are TRBV5-6 and TRBJ2-5, with 12 bases identical to TRBD2. Trimming cost V 4 bases and J 5 bases; bases outside gene matches: 6. CDR1 SGHDT and CDR2 YYEEEE come from the germline V gene. The CDR3 is made up of 15 amino acids. The CDR3 loop reads CASSLAGGPQETQYF. The CDR3 DNA reads as TGTGCCAGCAGCCTAGCGGGGGGGCCTCAGGAGACCCAGTACTTC.

The chain couples TRBV28 to TRBJ2-7; D possibly corresponds to TRBD2 (5 bases). Germline V gene sequence: CDR1 MDHEN, CDR2 SYDVKM. The ends were cut back, 5 bases at V and 6 bases at J, with 17 bases in the middle. The CDR3 sequence is 14 residues long. The CDR3 sequence is CASSPAGSMGEQYF. CDR3 coding DNA: TGTGCCAGCAGTCCGGCGGGTAGCATGGGCGAGCAGTACTTC.

This chain joins TRBV9 and TRBJ1-2; D is unresolved. CDR1 is SGDLS, CDR2 YYNGEE, per germline. V was shortened by 0 bases and J by 3 bases, with 12 bases between the two germline ends. The length of the CDR3 is 15 residues. CDR3: CASSVDLGNDYGYTF. As DNA, the CDR3 is TGTGCCAGCAGCGTAGATTTAGGGAATGACTATGGCTACACCTTC.

The chain combines TRBV4-1 with TRBJ1-4; no definite D call. CDR1 and CDR2 from the germline V gene are MGHRA and YSYEKL. CDR3 length equals 15 residues. V was trimmed by 3 bases and J by 8 bases, leaving 16 bases between them. CDR3 in amino acids: CASSHRYLGGEKLFF. The CDR3 DNA reads TGCGCCAGCAGCCATCGGTACTTGGGCGGCGAAAAACTGTTTTTT.

This sequence joins TRBV7-6 and TRBJ2-7; weak D call: TRBD2 (6 bases). CDR3 length: 15 residues. Between the trimmed V and J ends, which lost 5 bases and 3 bases, there was a span of 17 bases. Germline CDR1 and CDR2: SGHVS and FNYEAQ. The CDR3 DNA reads as TGTGCCAGCAGCCCAATAGCGGATAGCTTCTACGAGCAGTACTTC. Translating it yields CASSPIADSFYEQYF.

This clone turned up a few times. V usage is TRBV7-9 and J usage is TRBJ1-2, with D perhaps matching TRBD1 (6 bases). Germline lookup yields CDR1 SEHNR and CDR2 FQNEAQ (reference sequence). Trimming shortened V by 5 bases and J by 4 bases, and 14 bases separated the two germline ends. CDR3 length equals 14 residues. The CDR3 sequence: CASSDVGGAYGYTF. The DNA of the CDR3 is TGTGCCAGCAGCGACGTTGGGGGGGCCTATGGCTACACCTTC.

In its sample, this clone was seen a few times. The chain is built from TRBV4-1 and TRBJ1-2; D not resolved. Trimming took off 0 bases at V and 2 bases at J, with 13 bases between the two ends. The CDR3 spans 16 residues. Germline V lookup: CDR1 MGHRA, CDR2 YSYEKL. CDR3 nucleotide sequence: TGCGCCAGCAGCCAAGATGGGAAGGCAGCAAACTATGGCTACACCTTC. Translating it yields CASSQDGKAANYGYTF.

V is TRBV7-2 and J is TRBJ2-7, with 9 bases fitting TRBD1. Germline CDR1 reads SGHTA; CDR2 reads FQGNSA. The CDR3 consists of 14 residues. V lost 3 bases and J lost 3; bases outside the gene matches: 3. The DNA for the CDR3 is TGTGCCAGCAGCTTGGGGGGACAGGGCTACGAGCAGTACTTC. This encodes CASSLGGQGYEQYF.

This chain links TRBV7-9 with TRBJ1-4, with D possibly matching TRBD1 (5 bases). The CDR3 sequence is 16 residues long. Germline-derived CDR1 and CDR2 are SEHNR and FQNEAQ (reference sequence). The V end was cut by 4 bases, the J end by 7 bases, with 19 bases between. CDR3 protein: CASSSPEAGEIEKLFF. In DNA form, the CDR3 reads TGTGCCAGCAGCTCCCCGGAGGCGGGGGAGATTGAAAAACTGTTTTTT.

The chain couples TRBV27 to TRBJ1-1; D might be TRBD1 (5 bases). V dropped 2 bases and J dropped 4 bases, with 11 bases sitting between them. The CDR3 consists of 14 residues. CDR1 is MNHEY, CDR2 SMNVEV, per germline (reference sequence). In DNA, the CDR3 is TGTGCCAGCAGTTTACGGGGGACGGGCACTGAAGCTTTCTTT. Residues: CASSLRGTGTEAFF.

The chain employs TRBV27 and TRBJ2-1, with 8 bases that match TRBD2. J gave up 3 bases and V 10 bases, and 11 bases lay outside the gene matches. The CDR3 spans 15 residues. Germline assignment: CDR1 MNHEY and CDR2 SMNVEV (reference sequence). CDR3 in amino acids: CATTGGREDYNEQFF. In DNA, the CDR3 is TGTGCCACTACCGGGGGGCGGGAGGACTACAATGAGCAGTTCTTC.

V gene TRBV7-9 combines with J gene TRBJ2-7; a possible D gene is TRBD2 (5 bases). CDR1 is SEHNR, CDR2 FQNEAQ, per germline (reference sequence). Trimming pared 5 bases from V and 5 bases from J, leaving 16 bases between. The CDR3 sequence is 14 residues long. The CDR3 sequence: CASSPGFGWDEQYF. In DNA form, the CDR3 reads TGTGCCAGCAGCCCGGGGTTTGGGTGGGACGAGCAGTACTTC.

This chain uses TRBV14 with TRBJ2-7; 8 nucleotides align to TRBD1. In germline, CDR1 is SGHDN, CDR2 FVKESK. The CDR3 covers 15 residues. With V trimmed by 2 bases and J by 5 bases, 8 bases remained unmatched. Here the CDR3 reads CASSQYTGGMNEQYF. In nucleotides, the CDR3 is TGTGCCAGCAGCCAATACACAGGGGGAATGAACGAGCAGTACTTC.

On this clone: The sample carries other DNA sequences with the same CDR3. V is TRBV28 and J is TRBJ1-2; 11 nucleotides agree with TRBD1. Losses at the gene ends were 5 bases for V and 3 bases for J; bases not matched to a gene: 5. CDR3 length equals 15 residues. Germline values: CDR1 MDHEN, CDR2 SYDVKM. The CDR3 DNA follows: TGTGCCAGCAGTACGCGGGACAGGGGGGACTATGGCTACACCTTC. It is translated as CASSTRDRGDYGYTF.

Turning to this clone: Its ends do not fully match the called genes, so a read error is possible. The genes are TRBV10-1 and TRBJ2-6, with 7 bases aligning to TRBD1. The germline CDR1 and CDR2 sequences are WNHNN and SYGVQD (reference sequence). This CDR3 comprises 15 residues. The DNA for the CDR3 is TGCGCCGGCAGACAGGGCTGGGAAGGGGCCAACGTCCTGACTTTC. This gives the protein CAGRQGWEGANVLTF.

The rearrangement joins TRBV27 to TRBJ2-4; the D is unclear. This CDR3 region has 11 residues. The V end was cut by 3 bases, the J end by 3 bases, with 0 bases between. Per germline, CDR1 MNHEY and CDR2 SMNVEV (reference sequence). CDR3 amino acids: CASSFKNIQYF. CDR3 bases: TGTGCCAGCAGTTTCAAAAACATTCAGTACTTC.

The rearrangement joins TRBV7-9 to TRBJ2-3; D remains ambiguous. The CDR3 runs 12 residues. The germline V and J ends were trimmed by 3 bases and 10 bases, with 11 bases remaining between them. Germline V gives CDR1 SEHNR, CDR2 FQNEAQ (reference sequence). Here the CDR3 DNA reads TGTGCCAGCAGCTTTAGTACTCTAGCGCAGTATTTT. Translation: CASSFSTLAQYF. The full variable domain, with the rest looked up from reference TRBV7-9 and TRBJ2-3, is DTGVSQNPRHKITKRGQNVTFRCDPISEHNRLYWYRQTLGQGPEFLTYFQNEAQLEKSRLLSDRFSAERPKGSFSTLEIQRTEQGDSAMYLCASSFSTLAQYFGPGTRLTVL.

The chain recombines TRBV27 with TRBJ2-5; D is possibly TRBD1 (6 bases). CDR3 size: 14 residues. V was clipped by 1 base and J by 4 bases, with 10 bases between them. Germline lookup yields CDR1 MNHEY and CDR2 SMNVEV (reference sequence). This chain's CDR3 is CASSLFGGPETQYF. The CDR3 DNA is TGTGCCAGCAGTTTATTTGGGGGCCCAGAGACCCAGTACTTC.

This chain links TRBV7-9 with TRBJ2-3; 12 bases fit TRBD2. There are 15 residues in the CDR3. Germline CDR1 SEHNR, CDR2 FQNEAQ (reference sequence). Germline trimming cut 5 bases from V and 6 bases from J; bases unmatched to any gene: 6. The CDR3 spells CASSPSGRGPDTQYF. CDR3 sequence (DNA): TGTGCCAGCAGCCCTAGCGGGAGGGGCCCCGATACGCAGTATTTT.

The chain joins TRBV5-6 to TRBJ1-2; 8 bases map to TRBD1. This CDR3 region has 15 residues. J gave up 2 bases and V 3 bases, and 6 bases lay outside the gene matches. The germline V gene has CDR1 SGHDT and CDR2 YYEEEE. The CDR3 DNA reads as TGTGCCAGCAGCTCTGGGACAGGTCCGAACTATGGCTACACCTTC. It codes for CASSSGTGPNYGYTF.

The V call is TRBV25-1, the J call TRBJ1-2; a possible D gene is TRBD1 (6 bases). The length of the CDR3 is 12 residues. Germline V CDR1 and CDR2: MGHDK, SYGVNS. V was shortened by 2 bases and J by 14 bases, with 15 bases between the two germline ends. The CDR3 DNA reads TGTGCCAGCAGTGAAGGGGGGGCCAGGCTGACCTTC. Its protein product is CASSEGGARLTF.

This clone was seen a single time. The genes are TRBV9 and TRBJ2-1; 7 bases fit TRBD2. CDR1 is SGDLS, CDR2 YYNGEE, per germline. The CDR3 extends over 16 amino acids. V shed 0 bases, J shed 1 base, and the junction held 4 bases outside the gene matches. The CDR3 is CASSVGGAGSYNEQFF. CDR3 DNA sequence: TGTGCCAGCAGCGTAGGGGGAGCGGGGTCCTACAATGAGCAGTTCTTC.

With regard to this clone: Other nucleotide sequences from this sample produce the same CDR3. The J gene is TRBJ2-5, the V gene TRBV5-1; TRBD1 aligns across 9 bases. Germline V CDR1 and CDR2: SGHRS, YFSETQ. The CDR3 totals 15 residues. V dropped 3 bases and J dropped 3; count of bases not matched to a gene: 6. This CDR3 is CASSWMGQGEETQYF. The CDR3 DNA is TGCGCCAGCAGCTGGATGGGACAGGGAGAAGAGACCCAGTACTTC.